A single sample gave rise to the 24 T cell receptor beta chains below, sequenced in a study of cytomegalovirus exposure and HLA in healthy donors. The table came from immunoSEQ multiplex PCR; TCRdb's copy has only in-frame clones and leaves some out. The data show fewer than 90,000 clones, around 94% seen once. The specimen sequenced was PBMCs. The receptors here all came from a woman aged 18 to 35 in good health and CMV-seropositive.

As concerns this clone: Distinct nucleotide sequences in the sample also encode this CDR3. The chain is built from TRBV4-2 and TRBJ1-5, with D possibly being TRBD1 (6 bases). Germline V lookup: CDR1 LGHNA, CDR2 YNFKEQ. CDR3 length: 15 residues. V was trimmed by 0 bases and J by 4 bases, leaving 10 bases between them. CDR3 bases: TGTGCCAGCAGCCAAGAAGGACAGTTAAATCAGCCCCAGCATTTT. This gives the protein CASSQEGQLNQPQHF.

V is TRBV21-1 and J is TRBJ2-7; TRBD2 is the table's D call, not checked against the DNA. TRBV21-1 is classified as a pseudogene. CDR3 size: 15 residues. This chain's CDR3 is CASSKLGTSGYEQYF. CDR3 DNA: TGTGCCAGCAGCAAACTTGGGACTAGCGGCTACGAGCAGTACTTC.

The chain links TRBV28 to TRBJ1-3, with D possibly TRBD1 on 6 matching bases. The CDR3 has 13 residues. Germline V gene data show CDR1 as MDHEN and CDR2 as SYDVKM. V was clipped by 5 bases and J by 13 bases, with 18 bases between them. Written as DNA, the CDR3 is TGTGCCAGCAGTCCTAGACAGGCGGAAAGTATATATTTT. This codes for CASSPRQAESIYF.

Here the CDR3 DNA reads TGTGCCAGCAATCAGGGAACAAGTGCGAACACTGAAGCTTTCTTT. Protein product: CASNQGTSANTEAFF. The rearrangement links TRBV27 to TRBJ1-1; tentatively, D is TRBD1 (5 bases). CDR3 size: 15 residues. V was pared by 7 bases and J by 1 base, with 16 bases between. The germline gives CDR1 MNHEY, CDR2 SMNVEV (reference sequence).

The chain employs TRBV28 and TRBJ2-1; D gene uncertain. V was pared by 2 bases and J by 6 bases, with 5 bases between. The CDR3 is 12 amino acids. From germline, CDR1 is MDHEN and CDR2 SYDVKM. The CDR3, as DNA: TGTGCCAGCAGTTTACGTCTCAATGAGCAGTTCTTC. Protein: CASSLRLNEQFF.

V gene TRBV30 combines with J gene TRBJ1-4; a weak D match, TRBD1 (5 bases). The V and J ends lost 2 bases and 0 bases respectively, with 10 bases between them. The CDR3 runs to 15 residues. CDR1 is GTSNPN, CDR2 SVGIG, per germline (reference sequence). The CDR3 nucleotides are TGTGCCTGGAGTCTAGGGGTTGCAACTAATGAAAAACTGTTTTTT. This sequence encodes CAWSLGVATNEKLFF.

The chain recombines TRBV28 with TRBJ1-5; TRBD1 matches 7 bases. The CDR3 loop spans 15 amino acids. CDR1 MDHEN and CDR2 SYDVKM come from the germline V gene. The V and J ends lost 3 bases and 2 bases, in that order; junction bases with no gene match: 4. The CDR3 DNA is TGTGCCAGCAGTTTTGCCGGACAGGGCAATCAGCCCCAGCATTTT. Translation gives CASSFAGQGNQPQHF.

The V and J genes are TRBV5-6 and TRBJ1-6; 10 bases align to TRBD1. V dropped 4 bases and J dropped 10; count of bases not matched to a gene: 17. Germline-derived CDR1 and CDR2 are SGHDT and YYEEEE. This CDR3 comprises 18 residues. The CDR3 DNA reads TGTGCCAGCAGCCCCCGGGACAGGGGACCAATTAGGGGATCACCCCTCCACTTT. Encoded protein: CASSPRDRGPIRGSPLHF. Full variable domain (remainder filled in from reference TRBV5-6 and TRBJ1-6): DAGVTQSPTHLIKTRGQQVTLRCSPKSGHDTVSWYQQALGQGPQFIFQYYEEEERQRGNFPDRFSGHQFPNYSSELNVNALLLGDSALYLCASSPRDRGPIRGSPLHFGNGTRLTVT.

V usage is TRBV7-9 and J usage is TRBJ2-6, with 10 bases identical to TRBD1. The CDR3 sequence is 17 residues long. Germline assignment: CDR1 SEHNR and CDR2 FQNEAQ (reference sequence). The junction had 7 bases not matched to a gene; V was cut back by 5 bases and J by 3 bases. DNA of the CDR3: TGTGCCAGCAGCAAGGACAGGGGGGAGGTTGGGGCCAACGTCCTGACTTTC. Protein: CASSKDRGEVGANVLTF.

This chain joins TRBV4-3 and TRBJ1-1; D unclear. The CDR3 totals 13 residues. Germline CDR1 LGHNA, CDR2 YSLEER. With 2 bases removed from V and 5 bases from J, the gap between germline ends came to 9 bases. Here the CDR3 reads CASSQFSVTEAFF. DNA of the CDR3: TGCGCCAGCAGCCAATTCAGTGTTACTGAAGCTTTCTTT.

This chain links TRBV5-6 with TRBJ2-1, with 13 bases matching TRBD2. V lost 5 bases to trimming and J lost 7 bases; unmatched junction nucleotides: 6. From germline, CDR1 is SGHDT and CDR2 YYEEEE. The CDR3 contains 15 residues. CDR3 sequence: CASRELAGGPNEQFF. CDR3 nucleotide sequence: TGTGCCAGCAGGGAACTAGCGGGAGGGCCGAATGAGCAGTTCTTC.

This chain uses TRBV2 with TRBJ2-5; D remains ambiguous. Trimming took off 2 bases at V and 7 bases at J, with 14 bases between the two ends. Germline V CDR1 and CDR2: SNHLY, FYNNEI. There are 14 residues in the CDR3. CDR3 residues: CASSEQLPAGTQYF. The DNA of the CDR3 is TGTGCCAGCAGTGAACAGCTCCCCGCAGGGACCCAGTACTTC.

The V call is TRBV9, the J call TRBJ2-7; D may be TRBD1 (6 bases). The V end was cut by 4 bases, the J end by 6 bases, with 14 bases between. Germline CDR1 reads SGDLS; CDR2 reads YYNGEE. This CDR3 comprises 13 residues. The CDR3 coding sequence is TGTGCCAGCAGCCCTAGGGGCAGGGGCGAGCAGTACTTC. Amino acids: CASSPRGRGEQYF.

The CDR3 DNA follows: TGCGCCAGCAGCCAAGAAAAGGGGCAGATCAATCAGCCCCAGCATTTT. As protein: CASSQEKGQINQPQHF. The chain is built from TRBV4-3 and TRBJ1-5; D is possibly TRBD1 (5 bases). V was clipped by 0 bases and J by 3 bases, with 12 bases between them. Germline V gene data show CDR1 as LGHNA and CDR2 as YSLEER. CDR3 size: 16 residues.

The gene calls are TRBV28 and TRBJ1-1; D call uncertain. V was clipped by 2 bases and J by 3 bases, with 4 bases between them. CDR3 length equals 12 residues. CDR1 and CDR2 from the germline V gene are MDHEN and SYDVKM. The CDR3 is CASSLRDTEAFF. The CDR3 nucleotides read TGTGCCAGCAGTTTAAGAGACACTGAAGCTTTCTTT.

The CDR3 is CASSLTPGPGYGYTF. The DNA of the CDR3 is TGTGCCAGCAGCTTAACTCCAGGGCCGGGCTATGGCTACACCTTC. The J gene is TRBJ1-2, the V gene TRBV7-3, with a tentative D call TRBD1 (5 bases). Germline CDR1 is SGHTA and CDR2 is FQGTGA. The germline V and J ends were trimmed by 0 bases and 4 bases, with 12 bases remaining between them. This CDR3 has 15 amino acids.

The chain couples TRBV11-3 to TRBJ1-1; 10 bases agree with TRBD1. Germline V CDR1 and CDR2: SGHNT, YENEEA. CDR3 length equals 14 residues. V lost 4 bases, J lost 11 bases, and 10 bases stayed unmatched. The CDR3 here is CASSSGQGGPRAFF. As DNA, the CDR3 is TGTGCCAGCAGCTCTGGACAGGGGGGCCCCCGGGCTTTCTTT.

CDR3 DNA: TGTGCCAGCTCACCACGGGAGGGCACTGAAGCTTTCTTT. Translated, it gives CASSPREGTEAFF. The gene calls are TRBV18 and TRBJ1-1; no reliable D call. Germline V gene lookup returns CDR1 KGHSH and CDR2 LQKENI. This CDR3 contains 13 residues. Trimming left V 1 base short and J 4 bases short, with 7 bases between.

The chain recombines TRBV30 with TRBJ2-6, with D maybe TRBD2 (5 bases). CDR1 and CDR2 from the germline V gene are GTSNPN and SVGIG (reference sequence). Trimming left V 3 bases short and J 6 bases short, with 12 bases between. The CDR3 runs 14 residues. The CDR3 DNA reads TGTGCCTGGAGGAATGAGGGTGAGGCCAACGTCCTGACTTTC. Amino acid sequence: CAWRNEGEANVLTF. The full variable domain, its missing parts supplied by reference TRBV30 and TRBJ2-6, is SQTIHQWPATLVQPVGSPLSLECTVEGTSNPNLYWYRQAAGRGLQLLFYSVGIGQISSEVPQNLSASRPQDRQFILSSKKLLLSDSGFYLCAWRNEGEANVLTFGAGSRLTVL.

The chain is built from TRBV28 and TRBJ2-2; D unclear. This CDR3 has 12 residues. Between the trimmed V and J ends, which lost 6 bases and 4 bases, there was a span of 6 bases. Germline V lookup: CDR1 MDHEN, CDR2 SYDVKM. The CDR3 here is CASSSVTGELFF. The CDR3 bases are TGTGCCAGCAGCTCAGTCACCGGGGAGCTGTTTTTT. The variable domain in full, with the rest retrieved from reference TRBV28 and TRBJ2-2, is DVKVTQSSRYLVKRTGEKVFLECVQDMDHENMFWYRQDPGLGLRLIYFSYDVKMKEKGDIPEGYSVSREKKERFSLILESASTNQTSMYLCASSSVTGELFFGEGSRLTVL.

The chain couples TRBV27 to TRBJ1-5, with no clear D. The CDR3 runs to 11 residues. Germline V gene sequence: CDR1 MNHEY, CDR2 SMNVEV (reference sequence). Between the trimmed V and J ends, which lost 11 bases and 7 bases, there was a span of 12 bases. The CDR3 spells CACPREQPQHF. The CDR3 region has the DNA TGTGCCTGCCCTAGAGAACAGCCCCAGCATTTT.

This sequence joins TRBV30 and TRBJ2-2, with D possibly TRBD2 on 6 matching bases. The CDR3 consists of 16 residues. The ends were cut back, 3 bases at V and 5 bases at J, with 19 bases in the middle. CDR1 GTSNPN and CDR2 SVGIG come from the germline V gene (reference sequence). The CDR3 here is CAWRVGGQGGTGELFF. CDR3 sequence (DNA): TGTGCCTGGAGGGTGGGAGGACAAGGAGGGACCGGGGAGCTGTTTTTT.

The chain carries TRBV30 and TRBJ1-1, with D unclear. The CDR3 sequence is 10 residues long. Deletions cut 6 bases from V and 4 bases from J, with 6 bases between. CDR1 GTSNPN and CDR2 SVGIG come from the germline V gene (reference sequence). The CDR3 sequence: CACGVTEAFF. The DNA of the CDR3 is TGTGCCTGTGGAGTCACTGAAGCTTTCTTT.

The genes are TRBV7-9 and TRBJ2-1, with TRBD2 matching over 9 bases. Germline V gives CDR1 SEHNR, CDR2 FQNEAQ (reference sequence). The CDR3 loop spans 15 amino acids. J was trimmed by 8 bases and V by 2 bases; bases with no gene match: 7. CDR3 in amino acids: CASSLSAGGSDEQFF. The CDR3 coding sequence is TGTGCCAGCAGCTTATCGGCGGGGGGGAGTGATGAGCAGTTCTTC. The full variable domain, completed using reference TRBV7-9 and TRBJ2-1, is DTGVSQNPRHKITKRGQNVTFRCDPISEHNRLYWYRQTLGQGPEFLTYFQNEAQLEKSRLLSDRFSAERPKGSFSTLEIQRTEQGDSAMYLCASSLSAGGSDEQFFGPGTRLTVL.